This T cell receptor beta chain derives from a study of OX40 agonist ivuxolimab in advanced cancers. Findings of the study overall: Antigen specificity of clonally expanded peripheral T cells was not established. Partial responders treated at 0.1-3.0 mg/kg exhibited clonal expansion among the lowest measured. Researchers report that CD8+ T cells had, on average, more expanded clones than CD4+.

Assay used: immunoSEQ multiplex PCR; TCRdb lists only in-frame clones, some missing. The sample gives about 81,000 clones, more than 75% of which show up once; roughly 0.44% is in the top ten. This clone was seen just once. Its antigen is still unknown. This TCR was sampled from an adult with an advanced solid tumor such as melanoma, head and neck, liver or kidney cancer. Sequenced here: CD4+ or CD8+ T cells sorted from blood, sampled in a trial of the OX40 agonist ivuxolimab.

CDR3 nucleotide sequence: TGTGCCAGCAGCTTAGCAGGGATAAGGGAGACCCAGTACTTC. Its translation: CASSLAGIRETQYF. The rearrangement uses TRBV7-2 and TRBJ2-5; D remains ambiguous. The V gene lost 0 bases and the J gene lost 5 bases, with 10 bases spanning the gap. The CDR3 loop spans 14 amino acids. CDR1 is SGHTA and CDR2 is FQGNSA in the germline V gene. Complete variable domain (other parts from reference TRBV7-2 and TRBJ2-5): GAGVSQSPSNKVTEKGKDVELRCDPISGHTALYWYRQSLGQGLEFLIYFQGNSAPDKSGLPSDRFSAERTGGSVSTLTIQRTQQEDSAVYLCASSLAGIRETQYFGPGTRLLVL.